The rows below give T cell receptor beta chains drawn from one sample of a study of HIV-infected patients and healthy controls. A single record per CDR3 protein comes from TCRdb applying MiXCR to the 5' RACE reads. Here the sample spans approximately 64,000 distinct CDR3 sequences, about 19% being singletons. The specimen was CD4+ T cells from blood. All receptors come from a human donor in good health. Both conserved end residues are part of each CDR3. D genes are given only for firm matches. Only some rows state a clone size, as once, few, many or a class for expanded clones.

J: TRBJ1-4; V: TRBV24-1; D: NA; size: many; CDR3: CATSEGSNEKLFF; DNA: TGTGCCACCAGCGAGGGGTCTAATGAAAAACTGTTTTTT
J: TRBJ2-2; V: TRBV27; D: TRBD2; size: NA; CDR3: CASSLSFRRGLAGTAGVLFF; DNA: TGTGCCAGCAGTTTATCGTTTAGGAGAGGACTAGCGGGAACGGCCGGGGTGCTGTTTTTT
J: TRBJ1-1; V: TRBV6-5; D: NA; size: few; CDR3: CASSYRGMNTEAFF; DNA: TGTGCCAGCAGTTACAGGGGAATGAACACTGAAGCTTTCTTT
J: TRBJ1-2; V: TRBV29-1; D: NA; size: many; CDR3: CSVEAASLSGYTF; DNA: TGCAGCGTTGAAGCGGCGTCCCTCTCCGGCTACACCTTC
J: TRBJ1-2; V: TRBV2; D: TRBD1; size: many; CDR3: CASRATGDVFGYTF; DNA: TGTGCCAGCAGGGCCACAGGGGATGTCTTTGGCTACACCTTC
J: TRBJ2-3; V: TRBV7-6; D: NA; size: many; CDR3: CASSFFPTDTQYF; DNA: TGTGCCAGCAGCTTTTTTCCCACAGATACGCAGTATTTT
J: TRBJ2-1; V: TRBV7-3; D: TRBD2; size: many; CDR3: CASSPTPRGGVSYNEQFF; DNA: TGTGCCAGCAGCCCCACCCCACGCGGGGGGGTCTCCTACAATGAGCAGTTCTTC
J: TRBJ1-1; V: TRBV7-9; D: NA; size: few; CDR3: CASLRVNTEAFF; DNA: TGTGCCAGCCTACGGGTTAACACTGAAGCTTTCTTT
J: TRBJ2-7; V: TRBV20-1; D: TRBD1; size: medium-sized; CDR3: CSARQGAAYEQYF; DNA: TGCAGTGCTAGACAGGGGGCGGCCTACGAGCAGTACTTC
J: TRBJ1-3; V: TRBV2; D: NA; size: few; CDR3: CASSEVPRAAGNTIYF; DNA: TGTGCCAGCAGTGAAGTCCCCCGAGCGGCTGGAAACACCATATATTTT
J: TRBJ1-6; V: TRBV7-2; D: NA; size: NA; CDR3: CASVGPYNSPLHF; DNA: TGTGCCAGCGTTGGCCCCTATAATTCACCCCTCCACTTT
J: TRBJ2-3; V: TRBV9; D: NA; size: NA; CDR3: CASSVGVRPTDTQYF; DNA: TGTGCCAGCAGCGTAGGGGTCAGGCCCACAGATACGCAGTATTTT
J: TRBJ1-2; V: TRBV25-1; D: NA; size: NA; CDR3: CASSEYGRDLYGYTF; DNA: TGTGCCAGCAGTGAATATGGGCGGGATCTCTATGGCTACACCTTC
J: TRBJ2-2; V: TRBV10-3; D: NA; size: NA; CDR3: CAISESRESGGELFF; DNA: TGTGCCATCAGTGAGTCGAGGGAGTCGGGCGGGGAGCTGTTTTTT